The 20 T cell receptor beta chains below all came from one sample that was sequenced in a study of spatial heterogeneity in lung cancer. Study-wide findings and caveats: Mutation counts in tumors were tracked by counts of expanded intratumoral alpha and beta TCRs.

Documented time point: sample taken at primary tumor resection. Each CDR3 protein gets one entry after TCRdb re-called the 5' RACE reads with MiXCR. This table holds around 18,000 distinct CDR3 sequences, around 5% found once. Their recognized antigens are unknown. The sequencing used lung tumor tissue, collected at surgery. The source of these receptors is a female donor with early-stage non-small cell lung cancer.

This clonotype was recorded at least ten times. The rearrangement links TRBV9 to TRBJ2-5, with D unresolved. The CDR3 is 12 amino acids. Deletions cut 0 bases from V and 2 bases from J, with 2 bases between. CDR1 and CDR2 from the germline V gene are SGDLS and YYNGEE. CDR3 coding DNA: TGTGCCAGCAGCGTAGCTCAAGAGACCCAGTACTTC. It codes for CASSVAQETQYF.

This clonotype was observed many times. The rearrangement links TRBV28 to TRBJ2-1, with 7 bases fitting TRBD2. The CDR3 is 16 amino acids. Trimming removed 3 bases from V and 4 bases from J; junction bases left unmatched: 9. The germline CDR1 and CDR2 sequences are MDHEN and SYDVKM. The CDR3 bases are TGTGCCAGCAGTTTCTGGAGCTCTAGCGGTTACAATGAGCAGTTCTTC. This translates into CASSFWSSSGYNEQFF.

The sample holds many counts of this clonotype. The chain is built from TRBV10-3 and TRBJ2-3; D gene ambiguous. The germline gives CDR1 ENHRY, CDR2 SYGVKD. Deletions cut 5 bases from V and 0 bases from J, with 12 bases between. This CDR3 spans 15 amino acids. The CDR3 here is CAISSTATSTDTQYF. The CDR3 DNA follows: TGTGCCATCAGTTCGACCGCCACTAGCACAGATACGCAGTATTTT.

This chain connects TRBV10-3 to TRBJ2-7; no clear D gene. This CDR3 spans 14 amino acids. V gave up 4 bases and J gave up 6 bases, with 16 bases separating them. Germline V gives CDR1 ENHRY, CDR2 SYGVKD. In DNA, the CDR3 is TGTGCCATCAGTGGACCTACCTCGGTCGTCGAGCAGTACTTC. Encoded protein: CAISGPTSVVEQYF.

This clonotype was observed a handful of times. The V and J genes are TRBV7-9 and TRBJ1-1; TRBD1 matches 8 bases. V dropped 7 bases and J dropped 0; count of bases not matched to a gene: 10. Germline assignment: CDR1 SEHNR and CDR2 FQNEAQ (reference sequence). The CDR3 is 16 amino acids. CDR3 loop: CASNSLGQGLNTEAFF. For the CDR3, the DNA is TGTGCCAGCAACTCGCTAGGACAGGGATTGAACACTGAAGCTTTCTTT.

This clonotype was found many times. This chain connects TRBV29-1 to TRBJ2-7; D call uncertain. The germline V gene encodes CDR1 SQVTM and CDR2 ANQGSEA. This CDR3 spans 13 amino acids. Trimming removed 7 bases at V and 0 bases at J, with 13 bases between. The CDR3 DNA sequence: TGCAGCGCCTACGACTCTTACTCCTACGAGCAGTACTTC. Translation gives CSAYDSYSYEQYF.

This clonotype was seen repeatedly, ten times or more. The chain combines TRBV5-1 with TRBJ2-2, with a tentative D call TRBD1 (6 bases). The CDR3 loop spans 15 amino acids. CDR1 is SGHRS and CDR2 is YFSETQ in the germline V gene. V was pared by 5 bases and J by 0 bases, with 11 bases between. The CDR3 DNA is TGCGCCAGCAGAAAGGACAGCGCGAACACCGGGGAGCTGTTTTTT. Translated, it gives CASRKDSANTGELFF.

At least ten counts were recorded for this clonotype. V usage is TRBV12-3 or TRBV12-4 and J usage is TRBJ2-5; either TRBD1 or TRBD2 may fit D (6 bases each). This CDR3 has 13 amino acids. V lost 8 bases and J lost 5, with 15 bases in between. As DNA, the CDR3 is TGTGCCAGCGCCGGGGGCCCAGTGGAGACCCAGTACTTC. The encoded protein is CASAGGPVETQYF.

At least ten counts were recorded for this clonotype. The chain links TRBV18 to TRBJ1-5, with a possible D match to TRBD1 (6 bases). Per germline, CDR1 KGHSH and CDR2 LQKENI. The CDR3 covers 15 residues. Between the trimmed V and J ends, which lost 3 bases and 1 base, there was a span of 10 bases. Written as DNA, the CDR3 is TGTGCCAGCTCACCCGGGGGGGCGAGCAATCAGCCCCAGCATTTT. This translates into CASSPGGASNQPQHF. Full variable domain (outside the CDR3, taken from reference TRBV18 and TRBJ1-5): NAGVMQNPRHLVRRRGQEARLRCSPMKGHSHVYWYRQLPEEGLKFMVYLQKENIIDESGMPKERFSAEFPKEGPSILRIQQVVRGDSAAYFCASSPGGASNQPQHFGDGTRLSIL.

This clonotype was seen many times. This sequence joins TRBV28 and TRBJ2-2, with D unclear. V was clipped by 1 base and J by 4 bases, with 4 bases between them. The CDR3 has 13 residues. CDR1 is MDHEN, CDR2 SYDVKM, per germline. The CDR3 DNA reads as TGTGCCAGCAGTTTATCAGCCACCGGGGAGCTGTTTTTT. It encodes CASSLSATGELFF.

This clonotype was found many times. The rearrangement joins TRBV15 to TRBJ2-7; D is undetermined. The CDR3 totals 15 residues. The germline V gene has CDR1 LNHNV and CDR2 YYDKDF (reference sequence). V was shortened by 0 bases and J by 3 bases, with 12 bases between the two germline ends. CDR3: CATSRDPDTGYEQYF. Here the CDR3 DNA reads TGTGCCACCAGCAGAGATCCCGACACCGGCTACGAGCAGTACTTC.

This clonotype was observed many times. The chain recombines TRBV10-3 with TRBJ2-3, with 9 nucleotides matching TRBD2. Per germline, CDR1 ENHRY and CDR2 SYGVKD. The V segment lost 6 bases and the J segment 4 bases; nucleotides outside the gene matches: 5. The length of the CDR3 is 14 residues. Written as DNA, the CDR3 is TGTGCCATCAGGCGGGAGGGCCCCTCAGATACGCAGTATTTT. It encodes CAIRREGPSDTQYF.

The table lists this clonotype with many counts. The chain links TRBV5-1 to TRBJ1-5; D is possibly TRBD1 (5 bases). CDR1 SGHRS and CDR2 YFSETQ come from the germline V gene. The CDR3 covers 15 residues. The V end lost 0 bases, the J end lost 7 bases, and 14 bases lay between the germline ends. As DNA, the CDR3 is TGCGCCAGCAGCTTGGGGGTGACAGACGGCCAGCCCCAGCATTTT. Translating gives CASSLGVTDGQPQHF.

Ten or more counts support this clonotype. This chain connects TRBV18 to TRBJ1-4, with D unresolved. The length of the CDR3 is 13 residues. Germline V CDR1 and CDR2: KGHSH, LQKENI. V was pared by 4 bases and J by 5 bases, with 8 bases between. In nucleotides, the CDR3 is TGTGCCAGCTCACAGGGCCTCAATGAAAAACTGTTTTTT. This sequence encodes CASSQGLNEKLFF.

Ten or more counts support this clonotype. This chain uses TRBV7-6 with TRBJ2-5; the D call may be TRBD1 or TRBD2 (5 bases each). The CDR3 spans 11 residues. V was pared by 5 bases and J by 6 bases, with 7 bases between. Germline loops: CDR1 SGHVS, CDR2 FNYEAQ. The CDR3 sequence is CASSGTKTQYF. The CDR3, as DNA: TGTGCCAGCAGCGGGACGAAGACCCAGTACTTC. The whole variable domain, filled in from reference TRBV7-6 and TRBJ2-5, reads GAGVSQSPRYKVTKRGQDVALRCDPISGHVSLYWYRQALGQGPEFLTYFNYEAQQDKSGLPNDRFSAERPEGSISTLTIQRTEQRDSAMYRCASSGTKTQYFGPGTRLLVL.

This clonotype was counted at least ten times. V usage is TRBV5-4 and J usage is TRBJ2-7; TRBD2 aligns across 14 bases. J was trimmed by 6 bases and V by 4 bases; bases with no gene match: 3. This CDR3 is 14 amino acids long. Germline V lookup: CDR1 SGHNT, CDR2 YYREEE (reference sequence). CDR3 coding DNA: TGTGCCAGCAGCCAGGGACTAGCGGGGGTCGAGCAGTACTTC. Residues: CASSQGLAGVEQYF.

This clonotype was detected ten times or more. The rearrangement joins TRBV10-2 to TRBJ2-3, with D possibly matching TRBD2 (6 bases). CDR1 WSHSY and CDR2 SAAADI come from the germline V gene. V was shortened by 6 bases and J by 0 bases, with 13 bases between the two germline ends. The length of the CDR3 is 15 residues. The CDR3 bases are TGCGCCAGCAGCGCCCTAGCGACTAGCACAGATACGCAGTATTTT. It specifies CASSALATSTDTQYF.

This clonotype was recorded at least ten times. The J gene is TRBJ1-2, the V gene TRBV30; D might be TRBD1 (5 bases). Germline V CDR1 and CDR2: GTSNPN, SVGIG (reference sequence). Trimming stripped 3 bases from V and 0 bases from J, with 14 bases between. CDR3 length: 15 amino acids. Here the CDR3 reads CAWSQTAYTNYGYTF. In DNA form, the CDR3 reads TGTGCCTGGAGCCAGACAGCCTATACTAACTATGGCTACACCTTC.

The V call is TRBV18, the J call TRBJ2-7; D may be TRBD1 (5 bases). This CDR3 is built from 13 residues. Germline V gene sequence: CDR1 KGHSH, CDR2 LQKENI. V lost 6 bases and J 3 bases, leaving 12 bases between the germline ends. CDR3 amino acids: CASSHGHVYEQYF. The CDR3 DNA sequence: TGTGCCAGCTCCCACGGACATGTCTACGAGCAGTACTTC.

Many counts were recorded for this clonotype. The chain has TRBV9 and TRBJ2-1; D not resolved. Germline V gives CDR1 SGDLS, CDR2 YYNGEE. CDR3 size: 14 residues. V lost 6 bases and J lost 0, with 10 bases in between. The CDR3 here is CASTRASSYNEQFF. The CDR3 nucleotides read TGTGCCAGCACCCGGGCGAGCTCCTACAATGAGCAGTTCTTC.